The 9 T cell receptor beta chains below were found in one sample sequenced in a study of shared clonotypes between healthy human individuals. Measured with immunoSEQ multiplex PCR; TCRdb has only the in-frame clones, and not every one. The sample holds roughly 2,500,000 clones, roughly 93% seen once. Sequencing was done on a sample of naive CD4+ T cells from PBMCs. Documented subset: CD45RA+ positively selected. Receptors were obtained from a young man in good health. Some clones in this sample may be carry-over from other donors' samples.

This clone was detected only once. The chain is built from TRBV28 and TRBJ1-2, with 10 bases aligning to TRBD1. The CDR3 loop spans 15 amino acids. CDR1 and CDR2 from the germline V gene are MDHEN and SYDVKM. After removal of 5 bases from V and 2 bases from J, the junction contained 5 bases not matched to a gene. CDR3: CASSIPGQGNYGYTF. CDR3 DNA sequence: TGTGCCAGCAGTATCCCGGGACAGGGGAACTATGGCTACACCTTC.

This clone was picked up one time. The chain employs TRBV30 and TRBJ1-3; perhaps TRBD1 as D (5 bases). Germline values: CDR1 GTSNPN, CDR2 SVGIG (reference sequence). The CDR3 is made up of 14 amino acids. Trimming left V 3 bases short and J 4 bases short, with 13 bases between. The CDR3 DNA sequence: TGTGCCTGGAGCGACGGGACTTCCGGAAACACCATATATTTT. This sequence encodes CAWSDGTSGNTIYF.

J is TRBJ2-7 and V is TRBV5-1; 9 nucleotides match TRBD1. The CDR3 runs 15 residues. In germline, CDR1 is SGHRS, CDR2 YFSETQ. After removal of 2 bases from V and 3 bases from J, the junction contained 6 bases not matched to a gene. The CDR3 loop reads CASSLDRGTYYEQYF. CDR3 DNA: TGCGCCAGCAGCTTAGACAGGGGGACCTACTACGAGCAGTACTTC.

The chain links TRBV7-6 to TRBJ2-7, with D perhaps TRBD2 (6 bases). The CDR3 has 12 residues. The germline V and J ends were trimmed by 4 bases and 4 bases, with 8 bases remaining between them. The germline V gene has CDR1 SGHVS and CDR2 FNYEAQ. The CDR3 protein is CASSSEGYEQYF. In nucleotides, the CDR3 is TGTGCCAGCAGCTCGGAGGGTTACGAGCAGTACTTC. Filled out from reference TRBV7-6 and TRBJ2-7, the complete variable domain reads GAGVSQSPRYKVTKRGQDVALRCDPISGHVSLYWYRQALGQGPEFLTYFNYEAQQDKSGLPNDRFSAERPEGSISTLTIQRTEQRDSAMYRCASSSEGYEQYFGPGTRLTVT.

V is TRBV28 and J is TRBJ2-1, with 10 bases that match TRBD2. Germline CDR1 and CDR2: MDHEN and SYDVKM. V shed 3 bases, J shed 6 bases, and the junction held 8 bases outside the gene matches. There are 16 residues in the CDR3. CDR3 residues: CASSLGSGRAFNEQFF. In DNA form, the CDR3 reads TGTGCCAGCAGTTTGGGGAGCGGGAGGGCTTTCAATGAGCAGTTCTTC.

The genes are TRBV28 and TRBJ1-2, with a weak D call TRBD1 (6 bases). This CDR3 spans 14 amino acids. The V gene lost 7 bases and the J gene lost 8 bases, with 20 bases spanning the gap. Germline V gene lookup returns CDR1 MDHEN and CDR2 SYDVKM. CDR3: CASTQGGAQAGYTF. CDR3 sequence (DNA): TGTGCCAGCACCCAAGGGGGGGCTCAGGCCGGCTACACCTTC.

V and J are TRBV10-2 and TRBJ2-5; D might be TRBD1 or TRBD2, each matching 5 bases. The J call may not be correct, given that the DNA end is closer to TRBJ2-7. The germline gives CDR1 WSHSY, CDR2 SAAADI. This CDR3 is 14 amino acids long. The CDR3: CASSRGLGAYEQYF. CDR3 DNA: TGCGCCAGCAGTCGAGGGTTAGGGGCCTACGAGCAGTACTTC.

The CDR3: CASIGVDRGGGELFF. Here the CDR3 DNA reads TGTGCCAGTATCGGGGTGGACCGCGGGGGCGGGGAGCTGTTTTTT. The chain employs TRBV19 and TRBJ2-2; TRBD2 matches 7 bases. Per germline, CDR1 LNHDA and CDR2 SQIVND (reference sequence). Unmatched junction bases numbered 12, after V lost 7 bases and J lost 7 bases. CDR3 length: 15 residues.

The chain joins TRBV7-6 to TRBJ2-7, with 13 positions matching TRBD2. The germline gives CDR1 SGHVS, CDR2 FNYEAQ. The CDR3 runs 15 residues. V shed 5 bases, J shed 6 bases, and the junction held 7 bases outside the gene matches. The CDR3 DNA sequence: TGTGCCAGCAGCGCCGGACTAGCGGGAGTTGCCGAGCAGTACTTC. Residues: CASSAGLAGVAEQYF.